This T cell receptor (beta chain) was retrieved from a study of control samples from healthy donors and cancer patients. The method was immunoSEQ multiplex PCR; TCRdb's version includes in-frame clones alone and lacks a portion of them. The sample includes 65,000 to 90,000 clones, about 95% of them seen just once. The germline gives CDR1 SNHLY, CDR2 FYNNEI. V was shortened by 5 bases and J by 1 base, with 15 bases between the two germline ends. This CDR3 has 15 amino acids. V is TRBV2 and J is TRBJ2-7; D not resolved. This clonotype was obtained from a woman in her twenties or thirties in good health. Sequencing used blood. The CDR3 protein is CASSRTSSPSYEQYF. The CDR3 DNA reads as TGTGCCAGCAGTCGGACCTCATCCCCGTCCTACGAGCAGTACTTC.